These T cell receptor beta chains were read from a single sample in a study of regulatory T cells in long-lasting Graves disease. From the multiplex PCR reads, TCRdb called clonotypes with MiXCR, one entry per CDR3 protein. The data contain about 400,000 distinct CDR3 sequences, less than 25% of them seen just once; the ten biggest clones take up about a fifth. Sequenced material: peripheral blood mononuclear cells (PBMCs), taken when the disease was refractory, from a patient treated with antithyroid drugs. These TCRs come from a female donor with Graves disease. Both conserved end residues are part of each CDR3. Where a row states a size, it is once, few, many or the class of an expanded clone; other rows omit it.

clone_size v_call cdr3_aa
few TRBV5-1 CASSLGERTEAFF
few TRBV15 CATSRDLFSQPQHF
many TRBV28 CASTQVGYTEAFF
many TRBV6-1 CSSRWTSGSLANEQFF
many TRBV2 CASSERTPNTGELFF
many TRBV6-1 CAIRRASNTGELFF
- TRBV7-2 CASSLDLTGAAFF
- TRBV12-3/TRBV12-4 CASSPARNEQFF
many TRBV18 CASSPDRDSYGYTF
few TRBV7-2 CASSPSWQGNTEAFF
- TRBV20-1 CSARRTGGELAYDYTF
once TRBV7-2 CASRSPSGNTVYF
- TRBV27 CANTPRNTEAFF
many TRBV7-8 CASSLGGATSYEQYF
once TRBV7-9 CASSSGDNEQYF
many TRBV7-2 CASSLGEAYEQYF
few TRBV29-1 CSVVAGAYEQYF
many TRBV2 CASKRDRGVGNQPQHF
many TRBV28 CASSTGTDLSEQYF
few TRBV5-5 CASSLGLAAQETQYF
many TRBV10-3 CAISESVGGQSNQPQHF
few TRBV29-1 CSVALSSYNEQFF
few TRBV6-1 CASCDPNSPLHF
few TRBV4-3 CASSQDLAPPYEQYF
- TRBV6-2/TRBV6-3 CASSESKSGQRAETQYF
many TRBV11-3 CASSPSNGNTIYF
- TRBV7-9 CASSFLQGLNTEAFF
many TRBV2 CASSGLAGVSNEQYF
- TRBV29-1 CSVEAGDNFWTQYF
many TRBV19 CASILNTEAFF
many TRBV7-2 CASSSFPGQGTYEQYF
few TRBV27 CASSADLGLASYEQYF
once TRBV5-1 CASSLAAGARNEAFF
many TRBV7-2 CASSWTGQETQYF
- TRBV5-6 CASSLGGTLDYEQYF
- TRBV6-2/TRBV6-3 CASSYSPSQDRDLTSGSWTQYF
- TRBV7-2 CASSSTGETSYLTEAFF
- TRBV28 CASSLWGREQFF
- TRBV9 CAGSVGGGLKNIQYF
- TRBV7-9 CASSADSSPYEQYF
- TRBV30 CAWRLRDRATGELFF
- TRBV28 CASSLTGPTEKLFF
many TRBV20-1 CSASRTGIEETQYF
- TRBV7-7 CASSQRWGRVDTGELFF
- TRBV19 CASSRAESYEQYF
few TRBV27 CASSLSGLAYTGELFF
- TRBV12-3/TRBV12-4 CASTDRGSGRDTGELFF
many TRBV28 CASSFFGQGQYGYTF
- TRBV20-1 CSAEGPRHPAAFF
many TRBV30 CAWIGRNYGYTF
many TRBV11-2 CASRLAGGAAGELFF
few TRBV9 CASSVGEWGTYEQYF
many TRBV7-2 CASRGGGETQYF
- TRBV5-1 CANCGDKTYEQYF
- TRBV30 CAWSGSSSGRSGYTF
many TRBV12-3/TRBV12-4 CASRGLAGAIGELFF
- TRBV19 CASGDRGHSQPQHF
many TRBV12-3/TRBV12-4 CASSFFRRARGETQYF